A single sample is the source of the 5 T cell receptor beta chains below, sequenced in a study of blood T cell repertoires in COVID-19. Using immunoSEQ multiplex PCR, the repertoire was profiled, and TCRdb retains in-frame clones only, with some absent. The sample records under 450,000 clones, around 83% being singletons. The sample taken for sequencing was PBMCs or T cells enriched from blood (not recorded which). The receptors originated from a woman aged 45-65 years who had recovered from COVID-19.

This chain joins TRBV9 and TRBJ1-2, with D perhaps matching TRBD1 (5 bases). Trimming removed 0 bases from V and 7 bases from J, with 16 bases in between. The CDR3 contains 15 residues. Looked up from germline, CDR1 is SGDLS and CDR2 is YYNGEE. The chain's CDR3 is CASSVGSSGTAGYTF. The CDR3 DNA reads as TGTGCCAGCAGCGTAGGGAGTTCAGGGACTGCTGGCTACACCTTC.

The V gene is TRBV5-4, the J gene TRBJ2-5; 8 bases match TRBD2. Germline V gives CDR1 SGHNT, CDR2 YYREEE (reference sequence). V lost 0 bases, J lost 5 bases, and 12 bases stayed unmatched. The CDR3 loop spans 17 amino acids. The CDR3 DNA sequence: TGTGCCAGCAGCTTGGGGGGTGGCCTAGCGGGCGGCGAGACCCAGTACTTC. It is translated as CASSLGGGLAGGETQYF. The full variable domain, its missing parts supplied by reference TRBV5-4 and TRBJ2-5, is ETGVTQSPTHLIKTRGQQVTLRCSSQSGHNTVSWYQQALGQGPQFIFQYYREEENGRGNFPPRFSGLQFPNYSSELNVNALELDDSALYLCASSLGGGLAGGETQYFGPGTRLLVL.

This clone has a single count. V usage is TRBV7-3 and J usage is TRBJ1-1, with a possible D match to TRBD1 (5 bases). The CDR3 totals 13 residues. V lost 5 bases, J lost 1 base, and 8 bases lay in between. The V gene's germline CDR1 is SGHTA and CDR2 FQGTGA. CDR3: CASSIDRNTEAFF. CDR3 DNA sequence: TGTGCCAGCAGCATAGACAGGAACACTGAAGCTTTCTTT.

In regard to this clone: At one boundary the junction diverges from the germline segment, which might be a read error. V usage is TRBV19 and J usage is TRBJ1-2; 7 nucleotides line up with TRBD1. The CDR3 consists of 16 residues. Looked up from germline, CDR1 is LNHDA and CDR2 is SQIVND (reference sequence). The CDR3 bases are TGTGCCAGTAGTCTAGAAGCCTTGAGGGGGCTCGGTGGCTACACCTTC. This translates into CASSLEALRGLGGYTF.

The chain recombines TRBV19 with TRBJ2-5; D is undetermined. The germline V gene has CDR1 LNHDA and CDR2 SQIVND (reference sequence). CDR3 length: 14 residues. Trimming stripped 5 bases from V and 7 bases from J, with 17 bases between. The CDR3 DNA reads TGTGCCAGTAGTGTCGACTTACCCCCGGGGACCCAGTACTTC. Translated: CASSVDLPPGTQYF.